A selection of T cell receptor beta chains follows, all from one sample in a study of vaccination and CD4 T cells after COVID-19. No antigen has been assigned to these receptors. Each CDR3 protein is one row after TCRdb ran MiXCR on the PCR reads. Here the sample spans some 4,500 distinct CDR3 sequences, approximately 23% being singletons. The sample consisted of CD4+ T cells from blood, cultured in vitro, taken after SARS-CoV-2 vaccination. These TCRs come from a human donor who had recovered from COVID-19. CDR3s include the opening cysteine and the closing phenylalanine or tryptophan. Fields, in order: CDR3 DNA, CDR3 protein, D gene, V gene, CDR3 length, clone size, J gene. D genes are given only for firm matches. Some rows mark clone size as missing; the rest say once, few, many or name a class of expanded clone.

CDR3nt: TGTGCCAGCAGTTTAGCGGCAGGGCTGGTGAACACTGAAGCTTTCTTT; CDR3aa: CASSLAAGLVNTEAFF; d_gene: NA; v_gene: TRBV28; len: 16; abundance: NA; j_gene: TRBJ1-1
CDR3nt: TGCAGTGCTAGAGATAATGGGAAAGGGAGCTCCTATAATTCACCCCTCCACTTT; CDR3aa: CSARDNGKGSSYNSPLHF; d_gene: NA; v_gene: TRBV20-1; len: 18; abundance: few; j_gene: TRBJ1-6
CDR3nt: TGTGCCAGCAGCTCGGGGGGTCCCCATATGAACACTGAAGCTTTCTTT; CDR3aa: CASSSGGPHMNTEAFF; d_gene: NA; v_gene: TRBV7-9; len: 16; abundance: few; j_gene: TRBJ1-1
CDR3nt: TGTGCCAGCAGTTATTCAAGGACCAATCAGCCCCAGCATTTT; CDR3aa: CASSYSRTNQPQHF; d_gene: NA; v_gene: TRBV6-5; len: 14; abundance: medium-sized; j_gene: TRBJ1-5
CDR3nt: TGCGCCAGCAGCCCCAAGCTAGCGGGCAAAGAGACCCAGTACTTC; CDR3aa: CASSPKLAGKETQYF; d_gene: TRBD2; v_gene: TRBV4-1; len: 15; abundance: many; j_gene: TRBJ2-5
CDR3nt: TGCAGTGCCCACAGGGCCGGAGAGACCCAGTACTTC; CDR3aa: CSAHRAGETQYF; d_gene: NA; v_gene: TRBV20-1; len: 12; abundance: many; j_gene: TRBJ2-5
CDR3nt: TGCAGTGCTAGAGATGAGGGGCGGAGGTCTCCATACTCTGGGGCCAACGTCCTGACTTTC; CDR3aa: CSARDEGRRSPYSGANVLTF; d_gene: NA; v_gene: TRBV20-1; len: 20; abundance: many; j_gene: TRBJ2-6
CDR3nt: TGTGCCAGCAGTCTCAATCCCGGGACAGTATACGAGCAGTACTTC; CDR3aa: CASSLNPGTVYEQYF; d_gene: TRBD1; v_gene: TRBV6-1; len: 15; abundance: few; j_gene: TRBJ2-7
CDR3nt: TGTGCCAGTAGTATGGCTAGCGGGGGGGCCTACGAGCAGTACTTC; CDR3aa: CASSMASGGAYEQYF; d_gene: TRBD2; v_gene: TRBV19; len: 15; abundance: NA; j_gene: TRBJ2-7
CDR3nt: TGTGCCAGCTCACTACAGGGTTCCGCGGGCTATGGCTACACCTTC; CDR3aa: CASSLQGSAGYGYTF; d_gene: NA; v_gene: TRBV18; len: 15; abundance: NA; j_gene: TRBJ1-2
CDR3nt: TGCGCCAGCAGCACCGTTGGGACTAGCGGGGGGGCAGAGACCCAGTACTTC; CDR3aa: CASSTVGTSGGAETQYF; d_gene: TRBD2; v_gene: TRBV5-1; len: 17; abundance: NA; j_gene: TRBJ2-5
CDR3nt: TGTGCCAGCGTCCTCCCCCCCGGGGAGCTGTTTTTT; CDR3aa: CASVLPPGELFF; d_gene: NA; v_gene: TRBV7-8; len: 12; abundance: NA; j_gene: TRBJ2-2
CDR3nt: TGTGCCAGCAGCCCGGGGACAGGGCATGGCTACACCTTC; CDR3aa: CASSPGTGHGYTF; d_gene: TRBD1; v_gene: TRBV7-2; len: 13; abundance: medium-sized; j_gene: TRBJ1-2
CDR3nt: TGTGCCAGCTCCCTAGGACAGGGGAAGGACTATGGCTACACCTTC; CDR3aa: CASSLGQGKDYGYTF; d_gene: TRBD1; v_gene: TRBV18; len: 15; abundance: NA; j_gene: TRBJ1-2
CDR3nt: TGTGCCAGCAGTGTTTCAGACAGTAACTATGGCTACACCTTC; CDR3aa: CASSVSDSNYGYTF; d_gene: NA; v_gene: TRBV6-1; len: 14; abundance: few; j_gene: TRBJ1-2
CDR3nt: TGTGCCAGCAGCTTCCGGGACAGGGGACCCTACGAGCAGTACTTC; CDR3aa: CASSFRDRGPYEQYF; d_gene: TRBD1; v_gene: TRBV7-8; len: 15; abundance: medium-sized; j_gene: TRBJ2-7
CDR3nt: TGTGCCAGCAGCCCGTACCCCAAGACAGGCTACGAGCAGTACTTC; CDR3aa: CASSPYPKTGYEQYF; d_gene: NA; v_gene: TRBV7-2; len: 15; abundance: medium-sized; j_gene: TRBJ2-7
CDR3nt: TGTGCCAGCAGCCTGACTAGCGGGGGTTTTATTGAGCAGTTCTTC; CDR3aa: CASSLTSGGFIEQFF; d_gene: TRBD2; v_gene: TRBV27; len: 15; abundance: NA; j_gene: TRBJ2-1
CDR3nt: TGTGCCAGTAGTATCGGAGGGGGACAGGTGAACTATGGCTACACCTTC; CDR3aa: CASSIGGGQVNYGYTF; d_gene: TRBD1; v_gene: TRBV19; len: 16; abundance: NA; j_gene: TRBJ1-2
CDR3nt: TGCAGTGCCGGAAGGCCAGAATGGGGTGAGGGCGGCTACACCTTC; CDR3aa: CSAGRPEWGEGGYTF; d_gene: NA; v_gene: TRBV20-1; len: 15; abundance: medium-sized; j_gene: TRBJ1-2
CDR3nt: TGTGCCTGGAGTGTACTTGGGGGTCAGCCCCAGCATTTT; CDR3aa: CAWSVLGGQPQHF; d_gene: NA; v_gene: TRBV30; len: 13; abundance: NA; j_gene: TRBJ1-5
CDR3nt: TGTGCCAGTAGTCGGCAGGGGGGGGCCATCTATGGCTACACCTTC; CDR3aa: CASSRQGGAIYGYTF; d_gene: TRBD1; v_gene: TRBV19; len: 15; abundance: NA; j_gene: TRBJ1-2